These T cell receptor beta chains were read from a single sample in a study of blood T cell repertoires in COVID-19. Profiling relied on immunoSEQ multiplex PCR, and the TCRdb table lists in-frame clones only, not all of them. The sample holds 250,000 or so clones, 70% to 90% seen once. Sample: PBMCs or T cells enriched from blood (not recorded which). These receptors came from a woman aged 45-59 years who had recovered from COVID-19. The CDR3 runs from the conserved cysteine through the conserved F or W. D genes are given only for firm matches. Not every row has a clone size; where given, it reads once, few, many or a size class.

v_gene: TRBV5-1; j_gene: TRBJ1-1; d_gene: .; abundance: .; CDR3aa: CASSYRTTREAFF; CDR3nt: TGCGCCAGCAGCTACCGGACAACGCGAGAAGCTTTCTTT
v_gene: TRBV7-8; j_gene: TRBJ1-2; d_gene: TRBD1; abundance: few; CDR3aa: CASSADREYGYTF; CDR3nt: TGTGCCAGCAGTGCAGACAGGGAGTATGGCTACACCTTC
v_gene: TRBV12-3/TRBV12-4; j_gene: TRBJ2-1; d_gene: .; abundance: .; CDR3aa: CASSLGQFNEQFF; CDR3nt: TGTGCCAGCAGTTTGGGACAATTCAATGAGCAGTTCTTC
v_gene: TRBV5-1; j_gene: TRBJ1-5; d_gene: .; abundance: .; CDR3aa: CASSLEGADQPQHF; CDR3nt: TGCGCCAGCAGCTTGGAAGGGGCGGATCAGCCCCAGCATTTT
v_gene: TRBV24-1; j_gene: TRBJ2-3; d_gene: TRBD2; abundance: .; CDR3aa: CATSETTSLGTDTQYF; CDR3nt: TGTGCCACCAGTGAGACGACTAGCTTGGGCACAGATACGCAGTATTTT
v_gene: TRBV24-1; j_gene: TRBJ1-2; d_gene: .; abundance: .; CDR3aa: CATSEWGRGYTF; CDR3nt: TGTGCCACCAGTGAGTGGGGCCGTGGCTACACCTTC
v_gene: TRBV6-5; j_gene: TRBJ2-7; d_gene: TRBD2; abundance: .; CDR3aa: CASRPGGTSPQEQYF; CDR3nt: TGTGCCAGTAGACCGGGGGGTACCTCCCCTCAGGAGCAGTACTTC
v_gene: TRBV19; j_gene: TRBJ2-3; d_gene: .; abundance: .; CDR3aa: CASSNAETYTDTQYF; CDR3nt: TGTGCCAGTAGTAATGCGGAAACCTACACAGATACGCAGTATTTT
v_gene: TRBV27; j_gene: TRBJ2-7; d_gene: TRBD1; abundance: .; CDR3aa: CASSSDRVGYEQYF; CDR3nt: TGTGCCAGCAGCTCGGACAGGGTCGGATACGAGCAGTACTTC
v_gene: TRBV2; j_gene: TRBJ2-7; d_gene: .; abundance: .; CDR3aa: CASSELDRNPYEQYF; CDR3nt: TGTGCCAGCAGTGAATTAGACAGGAATCCCTACGAGCAGTACTTC
v_gene: TRBV18; j_gene: TRBJ1-6; d_gene: .; abundance: .; CDR3aa: CASSLGGADSPLHF; CDR3nt: TGTGCCAGCTCGCTAGGGGGGGCCGATTCACCCCTCCACTTT
v_gene: TRBV3-1/TRBV3-2; j_gene: TRBJ1-1; d_gene: TRBD1; abundance: once; CDR3aa: CASSQVQGGTEAFF; CDR3nt: TGTGCCAGCAGCCAGGTACAGGGGGGAACTGAAGCTTTCTTT
v_gene: TRBV4-1; j_gene: TRBJ1-6; d_gene: .; abundance: .; CDR3aa: CASSPSDRGYNSPLHF; CDR3nt: TGCGCCAGCAGCCCCTCAGATAGGGGGTATAATTCACCCCTCCACTTT
v_gene: TRBV18; j_gene: TRBJ2-7; d_gene: .; abundance: .; CDR3aa: CASSPRGARYEQYF; CDR3nt: TGTGCCAGCTCACCCCGGGGGGCCAGGTACGAGCAGTACTTC
v_gene: TRBV27; j_gene: TRBJ1-2; d_gene: TRBD1; abundance: .; CDR3aa: CASSLLGQGANGYTF; CDR3nt: TGTGCCAGCAGTTTGTTAGGACAGGGGGCAAACGGCTACACCTTC
v_gene: TRBV5-1; j_gene: TRBJ2-7; d_gene: TRBD2; abundance: .; CDR3aa: CASSFSGGPYEQYF; CDR3nt: TGCGCCAGCAGCTTTAGCGGGGGGCCCTACGAGCAGTACTTC
v_gene: TRBV24-1; j_gene: TRBJ1-1; d_gene: .; abundance: .; CDR3aa: CATSDKQGKGMNTEAFF; CDR3nt: TGTGCCACCAGTGATAAGCAGGGAAAAGGCATGAACACTGAAGCTTTCTTT
v_gene: TRBV5-6; j_gene: TRBJ2-2; d_gene: .; abundance: .; CDR3aa: CASSFPTEYTGELFF; CDR3nt: TGTGCCAGCAGCTTTCCGACAGAGTACACCGGGGAGCTGTTTTTT